This record looks at one T cell receptor (beta chain) sequence and its context. What it binds is not known. V lost 3 bases and J lost 7; bases outside the gene matches: 9. The CDR3 extends over 15 amino acids. Germline values: CDR1 SGDLS, CDR2 YYNGEE. This sample is drawn from a study of cytomegalovirus exposure and HLA in healthy donors. Points from the study as a whole: Presence/absence analyses treated sequencing depth as roughly uniform across donors. Follow-up analysis seemed to connect common viral pathogens with several of the most significant clusters identified. Reportedly, diagnosis of cytomegalovirus status by the classifier showed high specificity and sensitivity.

Primers for the PCR totalled 60 Vbeta and 13 Jbeta. Sequencing was performed with immunoSEQ multiplex PCR; in TCRdb, only in-frame clones are kept and a portion is missing. The sample lists 150,000 to 200,000 clones, about 70% occurring once. Sequencing was performed on PBMCs. The chain uses TRBV9 and TRBJ1-4, with 7 bases lining up with TRBD1. The receptor's source is a woman in her twenties or thirties in good health and CMV-seronegative. DNA of the CDR3: TGTGCCAGCAGCGACAACCCGGCAGGGGGTGAAAAACTGTTTTTT. Encoded protein: CASSDNPAGGEKLFF.